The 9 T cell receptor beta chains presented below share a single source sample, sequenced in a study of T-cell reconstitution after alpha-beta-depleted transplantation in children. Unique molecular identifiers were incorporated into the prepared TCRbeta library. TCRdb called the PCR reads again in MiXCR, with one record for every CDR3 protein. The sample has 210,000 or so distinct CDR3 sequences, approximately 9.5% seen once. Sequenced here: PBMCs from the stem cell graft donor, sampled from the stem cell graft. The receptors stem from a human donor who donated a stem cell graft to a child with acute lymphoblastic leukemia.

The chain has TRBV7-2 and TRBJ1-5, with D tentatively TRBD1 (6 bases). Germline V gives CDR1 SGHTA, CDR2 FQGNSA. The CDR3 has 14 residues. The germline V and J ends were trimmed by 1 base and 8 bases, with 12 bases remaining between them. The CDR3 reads CASSLGGGLKPQHF. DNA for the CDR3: TGTGCCAGCAGCTTAGGGGGGGGCCTGAAGCCCCAGCATTTT. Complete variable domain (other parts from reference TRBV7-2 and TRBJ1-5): GAGVSQSPSNKVTEKGKDVELRCDPISGHTALYWYRQSLGQGLEFLIYFQGNSAPDKSGLPSDRFSAERTGGSVSTLTIQRTQQEDSAVYLCASSLGGGLKPQHFGDGTRLSIL.

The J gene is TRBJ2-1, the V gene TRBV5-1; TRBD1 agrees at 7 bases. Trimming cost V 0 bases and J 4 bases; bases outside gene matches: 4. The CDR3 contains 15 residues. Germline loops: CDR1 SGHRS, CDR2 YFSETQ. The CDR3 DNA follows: TGCGCCAGCAGCTTGGAAGGGGGCGAGTACAATGAGCAGTTCTTC. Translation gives CASSLEGGEYNEQFF.

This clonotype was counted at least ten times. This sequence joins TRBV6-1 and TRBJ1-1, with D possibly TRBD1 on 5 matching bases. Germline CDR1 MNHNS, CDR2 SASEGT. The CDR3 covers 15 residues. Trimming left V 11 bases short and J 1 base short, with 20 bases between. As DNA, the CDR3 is TGTGCCGTTTGGGGGGAAACCTACAGGAACACTGAAGCTTTCTTT. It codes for CAVWGETYRNTEAFF.

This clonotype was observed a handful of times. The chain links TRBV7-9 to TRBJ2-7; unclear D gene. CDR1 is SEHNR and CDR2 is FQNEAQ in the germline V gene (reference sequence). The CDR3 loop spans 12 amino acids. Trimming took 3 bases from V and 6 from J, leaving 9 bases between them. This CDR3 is CASSLLAVEQYF. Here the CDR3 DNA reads TGTGCCAGCAGCTTGCTGGCGGTCGAGCAGTACTTC.

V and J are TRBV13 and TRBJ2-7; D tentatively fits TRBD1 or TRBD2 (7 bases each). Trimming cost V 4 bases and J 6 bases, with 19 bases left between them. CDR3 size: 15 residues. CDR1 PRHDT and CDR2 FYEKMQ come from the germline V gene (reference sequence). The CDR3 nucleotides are TGTGCCAGCAGCTCACCCGAGACAGGGAGGGCCGAGCAGTACTTC. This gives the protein CASSSPETGRAEQYF.

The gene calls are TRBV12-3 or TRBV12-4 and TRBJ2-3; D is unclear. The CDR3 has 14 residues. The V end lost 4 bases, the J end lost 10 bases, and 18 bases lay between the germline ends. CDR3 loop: CASSSPMWSKAQYF. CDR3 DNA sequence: TGTGCCAGCAGTTCCCCTATGTGGAGTAAAGCGCAGTATTTT.

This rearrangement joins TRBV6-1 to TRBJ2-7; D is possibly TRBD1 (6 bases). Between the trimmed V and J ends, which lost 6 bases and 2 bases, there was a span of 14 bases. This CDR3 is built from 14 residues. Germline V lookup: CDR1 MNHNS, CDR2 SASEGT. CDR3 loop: CASSQRQVAYEQYF. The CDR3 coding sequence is TGTGCCAGCAGCCAAAGACAGGTTGCCTACGAGCAGTACTTC.

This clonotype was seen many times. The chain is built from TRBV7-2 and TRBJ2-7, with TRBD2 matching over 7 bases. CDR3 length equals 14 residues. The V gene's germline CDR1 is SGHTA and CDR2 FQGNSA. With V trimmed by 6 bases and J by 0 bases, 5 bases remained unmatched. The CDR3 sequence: CASSSGGSSYEQYF. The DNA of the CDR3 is TGTGCCAGCAGTTCCGGGGGGAGCTCCTACGAGCAGTACTTC.

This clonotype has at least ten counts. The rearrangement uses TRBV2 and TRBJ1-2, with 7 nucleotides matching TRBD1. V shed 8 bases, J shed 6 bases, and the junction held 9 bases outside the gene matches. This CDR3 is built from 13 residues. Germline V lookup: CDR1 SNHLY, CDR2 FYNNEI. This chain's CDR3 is CASLQEGAHGYTF. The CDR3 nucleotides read TGTGCCAGCCTTCAGGAGGGGGCGCATGGCTACACCTTC.